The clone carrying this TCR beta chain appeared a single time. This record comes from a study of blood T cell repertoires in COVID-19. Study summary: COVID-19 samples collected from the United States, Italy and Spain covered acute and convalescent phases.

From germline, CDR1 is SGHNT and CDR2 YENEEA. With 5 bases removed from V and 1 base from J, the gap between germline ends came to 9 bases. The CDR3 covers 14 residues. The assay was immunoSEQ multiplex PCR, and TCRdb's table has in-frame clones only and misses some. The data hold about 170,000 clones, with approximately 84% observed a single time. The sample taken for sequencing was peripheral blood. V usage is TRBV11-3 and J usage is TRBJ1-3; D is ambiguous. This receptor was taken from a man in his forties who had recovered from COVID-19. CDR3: CASSPTGSGNTIYF. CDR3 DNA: TGTGCCAGCAGCCCTACGGGATCTGGAAACACCATATATTTT.